This T cell receptor beta chain comes out of a study of T cells in Graves' hyperthyroidism and ophthalmopathy. Trimming left V 9 bases short and J 0 bases short, with 20 bases between. CDR3 size: 17 residues. Germline V gives CDR1 MNHNS, CDR2 SASEGT. Authors of the study amplified TCR beta CDR3 regions from RNA transcripts. The HTBI set primed first-round TCR CDR3 RT-PCR. TCRdb reprocessed the multiplex PCR reads via MiXCR and lists one record per CDR3 protein. The sample shows fewer than 650,000 distinct CDR3 sequences, roughly 15% of them seen only once. This clonotype came up a few times. Disease duration was under 3 months in the ophthalmopathy patients, who also had a Clinical Activity Score of at least 3 and a NOSPECS grade of at least 4. Patients were excluded for uncontrolled infection, other autoimmune disease, pregnancy or lactation.

The sequence derives from a woman between 35 and 50 years old with Graves' ophthalmopathy. Sequencing used blood. The V call is TRBV6-1, the J call TRBJ2-2; tentative D call: TRBD2 (7 bases). The CDR3 sequence is CASKRSGGLANTGELFF. The CDR3 DNA follows: TGTGCCAGTAAAAGGTCCGGGGGGCTCGCGAACACCGGGGAGCTGTTTTTT.